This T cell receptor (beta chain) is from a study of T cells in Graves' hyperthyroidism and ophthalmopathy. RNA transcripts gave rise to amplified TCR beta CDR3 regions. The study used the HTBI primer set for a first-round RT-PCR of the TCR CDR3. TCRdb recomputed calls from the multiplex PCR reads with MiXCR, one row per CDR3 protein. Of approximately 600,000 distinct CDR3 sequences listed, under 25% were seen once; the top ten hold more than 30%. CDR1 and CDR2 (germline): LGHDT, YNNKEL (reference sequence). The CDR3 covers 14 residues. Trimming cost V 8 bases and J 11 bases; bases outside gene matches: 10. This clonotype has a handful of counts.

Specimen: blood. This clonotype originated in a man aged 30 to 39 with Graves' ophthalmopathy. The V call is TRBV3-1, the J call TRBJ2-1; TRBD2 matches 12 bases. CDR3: CASGPGTSGPKQFF. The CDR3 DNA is TGTGCCAGCGGACCGGGGACTAGCGGGCCAAAGCAGTTCTTC.